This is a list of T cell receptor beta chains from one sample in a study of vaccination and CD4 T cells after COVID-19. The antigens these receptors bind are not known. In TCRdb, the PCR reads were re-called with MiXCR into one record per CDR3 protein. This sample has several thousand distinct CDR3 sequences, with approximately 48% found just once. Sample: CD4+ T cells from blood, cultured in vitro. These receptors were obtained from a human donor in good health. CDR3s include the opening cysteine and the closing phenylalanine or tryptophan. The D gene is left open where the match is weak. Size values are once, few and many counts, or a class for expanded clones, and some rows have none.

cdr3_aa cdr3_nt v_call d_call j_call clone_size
CASSIWGSGEAKTQYF TGTGCCAGTAGTATCTGGGGGTCGGGGGAGGCCAAGACCCAGTACTTC TRBV19 NA TRBJ2-5 NA
CSAWDSRGANEKLFF TGCAGTGCTTGGGACAGCCGGGGTGCTAATGAAAAACTGTTTTTT TRBV20-1 TRBD1 TRBJ1-4 NA
CASSTSEGLAGNNEQFF TGTGCCAGCAGCACTAGCGAGGGACTAGCGGGTAACAATGAGCAGTTCTTC TRBV11-3 TRBD2 TRBJ2-1 NA
CASSDRTSGKNTGELFF TGTGCCAGCAGTGATCGTACTAGCGGGAAGAACACCGGGGAGCTGTTTTTT TRBV6-1 TRBD2 TRBJ2-2 few
CASKGGYGYTF TGTGCCAGCAAAGGGGGGTATGGCTACACCTTC TRBV28 NA TRBJ1-2 NA
CAWTLGNGGNYGYTF TGTGCCTGGACCCTCGGGAACGGCGGAAACTATGGCTACACCTTC TRBV30 NA TRBJ1-2 NA
CASSAGTLSGYTF TGCGCCAGCAGTGCCGGGACTCTGAGTGGCTACACCTTC TRBV10-2 NA TRBJ1-2 NA
CASHPGGQNQPQHF TGTGCCAGCCACCCCGGAGGGCAAAATCAGCCCCAGCATTTT TRBV28 NA TRBJ1-5 NA
CARSLPTGGYQPQHF TGTGCCAGAAGCTTACCGACAGGGGGCTATCAGCCCCAGCATTTT TRBV5-3 TRBD1 TRBJ1-5 NA
CASSLGGLAGAETQYF TGTGCCAGCAGCTTAGGGGGACTAGCGGGAGCAGAGACCCAGTACTTC TRBV7-2 TRBD2 TRBJ2-5 NA
CASSLAGGTEAFF TGTGCCAGCAGTTTAGCAGGGGGCACTGAAGCTTTCTTT TRBV12-3/TRBV12-4 NA TRBJ1-1 large
CASSQGALAKNIQYF TGCGCCAGCAGTCAAGGGGCCTTAGCCAAAAACATTCAGTACTTC TRBV23-1 NA TRBJ2-4 NA
CASSNVETGASYGYTF TGTGCCAGTAGTAACGTAGAGACAGGGGCTTCTTATGGCTACACCTTC TRBV19 TRBD1 TRBJ1-2 NA
CASSSSWGAGEQYF TGCGCCAGCAGCTCGAGTTGGGGGGCTGGCGAGCAGTACTTC TRBV4-3 NA TRBJ2-7 NA
CASSEWGGTQYF TGCGCCAGCAGTGAGTGGGGCGGGACCCAGTACTTC TRBV10-2 NA TRBJ2-5 few
CATSRESGIYTDTQYF TGTGCCACCAGCAGGGAGAGCGGGATTTACACAGATACGCAGTATTTT TRBV15 TRBD2 TRBJ2-3 few
CASSSWQGGGLYNEQFF TGTGCCAGCAGCTCCTGGCAGGGGGGGGGCCTCTACAATGAGCAGTTCTTC TRBV7-6 NA TRBJ2-1 NA
CASSPRTGVGQETQYF TGTGCCAGTAGTCCGAGGACAGGGGTCGGTCAAGAGACCCAGTACTTC TRBV19 TRBD1 TRBJ2-5 NA
CASSYTKITGSTNEQYF TGTGCCAGCAGTTACACGAAGATAACAGGGTCCACCAACGAGCAGTACTTC TRBV6-5 NA TRBJ2-7 NA
CASSNRGQTSNQPQHF TGTGCCAGTAGTAATCGGGGGCAGACTAGCAATCAGCCCCAGCATTTT TRBV19 NA TRBJ1-5 few
CASREDSSGASYSNQPQHF TGTGCCAGCAGAGAAGACAGTTCCGGCGCCTCCTATAGCAATCAGCCCCAGCATTTT TRBV6-1 NA TRBJ1-5 NA
CASSSTSAGTDTQYF TGTGCCAGCAGCTCGACTAGCGCGGGCACAGATACGCAGTATTTT TRBV7-2 TRBD2 TRBJ2-3 NA
CSARGGQGKNIQYF TGCAGTGCTAGGGGGGGACAGGGAAAAAACATTCAGTACTTC TRBV20-1 TRBD1 TRBJ2-4 NA
CASSRPGFDSPLHF TGTGCCAGCAGTCGCCCGGGTTTCGATTCACCCCTCCACTTT TRBV6-1 NA TRBJ1-6 few
CASSERRGLIYNEQFF TGCGCCAGCAGTGAGAGGCGGGGACTAATCTACAATGAGCAGTTCTTC TRBV10-1 TRBD2 TRBJ2-1 NA
CASSLETQYF TGTGCCAGCAGCTTAGAGACCCAGTACTTC TRBV11-2 NA TRBJ2-5 NA
CSADPEQGGFQPQHF TGCAGTGCCGACCCGGAGCAGGGAGGTTTTCAGCCCCAGCATTTT TRBV20-1 NA TRBJ1-5 NA
CASSFVTAEAFF TGTGCCAGCAGTTTTGTGACTGCTGAAGCTTTCTTT TRBV6-2/TRBV6-3 NA TRBJ1-1 NA
CASRRYGGNQPQHF TGTGCCAGCCGGAGATATGGGGGGAATCAGCCCCAGCATTTT TRBV6-2/TRBV6-3 NA TRBJ1-5 NA
CASSSEGRGINQPQHF TGTGCCAGCAGTTCAGAGGGCAGGGGAATCAATCAGCCCCAGCATTTT TRBV12-3/TRBV12-4 NA TRBJ1-5 few
CASSPTSGGVQETQYF TGTGCCAGCAGCCCAACTAGCGGGGGAGTTCAAGAGACCCAGTACTTC TRBV7-7 TRBD2 TRBJ2-5 NA
CSAPPRLRSNQPQHF TGCAGTGCTCCACCCAGACTGCGTAGCAATCAGCCCCAGCATTTT TRBV20-1 NA TRBJ1-5 NA
CASHFSGQPQHF TGTGCCAGCCACTTTTCAGGTCAGCCCCAGCATTTT TRBV28 NA TRBJ1-5 once
CASSKAGDDRGGLCGDTEAFF TGTGCCAGCAGCAAAGCTGGTGATGACAGGGGAGGGCTATGTGGGGACACTGAAGCTTTCTTT TRBV21-1 NA TRBJ1-1 NA
CASRTARSPNNEQFF TGTGCCAGCAGGACTGCTAGGTCCCCAAACAATGAGCAGTTCTTC TRBV28 NA TRBJ2-1 NA
CASSYLQPPYQETQYF TGTGCCAGCAGTTACCTCCAACCCCCGTACCAAGAGACCCAGTACTTC TRBV6-5 NA TRBJ2-5 NA
CASSLGGQGKLYGYTF TGTGCCAGCAGCTTAGGGGGACAGGGGAAACTCTATGGCTACACCTTC TRBV7-9 TRBD1 TRBJ1-2 few
CSARAGHMSYGDQPQHF TGCAGTGCTAGGGCCGGCCATATGTCGTATGGGGATCAGCCCCAGCATTTT TRBV20-1 NA TRBJ1-5 NA
CASSPQTVSYNEQFF TGTGCCAGCAGCCCTCAGACAGTCTCCTACAATGAGCAGTTCTTC TRBV9 NA TRBJ2-1 NA
CATAMGQGNEKLFF TGTGCGACAGCAATGGGACAGGGGAATGAAAAACTGTTTTTT TRBV6-1 TRBD1 TRBJ1-4 NA
CASSSDSSYGYTF TGTGCCAGCAGCTCAGACAGCTCCTATGGCTACACCTTC TRBV7-7 NA TRBJ1-2 medium-sized
CASSPGQGDTIYF TGTGCCAGCTCACCGGGACAGGGGGACACCATATATTTT TRBV18 TRBD1 TRBJ1-3 NA
CASSLVVVGSSEQFF TGTGCCAGCAGCTTAGTAGTGGTAGGGTCAAGTGAGCAGTTCTTC TRBV7-6 NA TRBJ2-1 once
CASSAGTGRGQPQHF TGTGCCAGCAGTGCGGGAACGGGACGTGGCCAGCCCCAGCATTTT TRBV27 NA TRBJ1-5 medium-sized
CASSIATSGTSWGLETQYF TGTGCCAGTAGTATTGCGACCTCCGGGACTAGTTGGGGTTTGGAGACCCAGTACTTC TRBV19 TRBD2 TRBJ2-5 few
CASSLGPGAGENGYTF TGTGCCAGTAGCCTCGGCCCCGGTGCAGGGGAAAACGGCTACACCTTC TRBV19 NA TRBJ1-2 few
CSAWQGEEKLFF TGCAGTGCTTGGCAGGGGGAGGAAAAACTGTTTTTT TRBV20-1 TRBD1 TRBJ1-4 NA
CASSLGLDNEQFF TGTGCCAGCAGCTTAGGACTAGACAATGAGCAGTTCTTC TRBV11-3 NA TRBJ2-1 NA
CASSPRAGSSYNEQFF TGTGCCAGCAGTCCTCGAGCGGGAAGCTCCTACAATGAGCAGTTCTTC TRBV6-1 TRBD2 TRBJ2-1 once
CASSLGLKFDEQYF TGTGCCAGCAGCCTCGGACTAAAGTTCGACGAGCAGTACTTC TRBV7-6 NA TRBJ2-7 NA
CASSQGQPTEAFF TGCGCCAGCAGCCAAGGACAGCCTACTGAAGCTTTCTTT TRBV5-1 NA TRBJ1-1 NA
CASSPDRGQNYGYTF TGTGCCAGCAGCCCGGACAGGGGGCAAAACTATGGCTACACCTTC TRBV7-8 TRBD1 TRBJ1-2 few
CASSYSIFKAGGSNQPQHF TGTGCCAGCAGTTACTCGATCTTCAAGGCAGGGGGCTCCAATCAGCCCCAGCATTTT TRBV6-2/TRBV6-3 TRBD1 TRBJ1-5 few
CASSYFSNTEAFF TGTGCCAGCAGTTACTTCTCGAACACTGAAGCTTTCTTT TRBV6-5 NA TRBJ1-1 few
CASSLRGGLEETQYF TGTGCCAGCAGCTTACGTGGGGGGCTCGAAGAGACCCAGTACTTC TRBV7-2 NA TRBJ2-5 NA
CASNMQGGGSYNEQFF TGCGCCAGCAATATGCAGGGCGGGGGTTCCTACAATGAGCAGTTCTTC TRBV5-1 TRBD2 TRBJ2-1 NA